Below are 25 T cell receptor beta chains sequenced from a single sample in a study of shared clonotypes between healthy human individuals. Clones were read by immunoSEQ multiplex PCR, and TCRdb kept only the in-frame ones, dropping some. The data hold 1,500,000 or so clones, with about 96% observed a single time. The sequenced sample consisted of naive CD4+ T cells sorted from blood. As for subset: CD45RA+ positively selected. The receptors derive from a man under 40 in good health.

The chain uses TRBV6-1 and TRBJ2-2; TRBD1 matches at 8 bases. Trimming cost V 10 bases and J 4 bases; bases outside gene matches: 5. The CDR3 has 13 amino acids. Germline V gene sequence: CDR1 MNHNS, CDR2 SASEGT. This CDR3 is CATQGAATGELFF. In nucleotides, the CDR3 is TGTGCCACGCAGGGGGCTGCCACCGGGGAGCTGTTTTTT.

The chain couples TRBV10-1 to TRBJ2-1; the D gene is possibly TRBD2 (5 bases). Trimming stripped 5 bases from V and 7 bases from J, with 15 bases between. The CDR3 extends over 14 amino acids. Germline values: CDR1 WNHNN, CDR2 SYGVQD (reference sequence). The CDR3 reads CASSMTGKGNEQFF. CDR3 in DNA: TGCGCCAGCAGTATGACGGGAAAAGGTAATGAGCAGTTCTTC.

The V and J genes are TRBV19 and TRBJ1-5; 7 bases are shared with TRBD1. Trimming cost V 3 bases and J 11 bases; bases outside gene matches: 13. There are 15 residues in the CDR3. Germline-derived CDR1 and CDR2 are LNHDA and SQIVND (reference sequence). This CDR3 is CASSIQTGTPSAQHF. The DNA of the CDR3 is TGTGCCAGTAGTATCCAGACAGGGACCCCCTCGGCCCAGCATTTT.

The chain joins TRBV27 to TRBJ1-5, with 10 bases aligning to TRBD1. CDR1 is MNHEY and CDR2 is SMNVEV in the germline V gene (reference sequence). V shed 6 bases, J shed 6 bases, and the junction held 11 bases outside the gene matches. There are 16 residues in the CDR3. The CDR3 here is CASRPPGQGPGQPQHF. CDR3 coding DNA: TGTGCCAGCAGACCTCCGGGACAGGGGCCGGGTCAGCCCCAGCATTTT.

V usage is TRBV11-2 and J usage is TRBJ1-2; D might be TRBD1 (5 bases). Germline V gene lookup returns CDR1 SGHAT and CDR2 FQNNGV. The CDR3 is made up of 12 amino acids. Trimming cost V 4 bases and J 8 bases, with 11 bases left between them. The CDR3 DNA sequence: TGTGCCAGCAGCTGGGCAGGGAAAGGCTACACCTTC. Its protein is CASSWAGKGYTF.

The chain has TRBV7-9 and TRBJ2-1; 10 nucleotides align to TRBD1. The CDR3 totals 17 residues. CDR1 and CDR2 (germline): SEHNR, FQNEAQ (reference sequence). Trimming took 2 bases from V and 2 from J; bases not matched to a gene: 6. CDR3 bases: TGTGCCAGCAGCTTAACTCCCGGACAGGGGGCCTACAATGAGCAGTTCTTC. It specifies CASSLTPGQGAYNEQFF.

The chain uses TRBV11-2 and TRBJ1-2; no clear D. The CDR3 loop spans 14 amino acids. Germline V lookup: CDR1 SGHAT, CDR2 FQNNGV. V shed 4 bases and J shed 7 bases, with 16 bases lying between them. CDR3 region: CASSSSLQQVGYTF. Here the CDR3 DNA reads TGTGCCAGCAGCTCCTCCCTTCAGCAAGTTGGCTACACCTTC.

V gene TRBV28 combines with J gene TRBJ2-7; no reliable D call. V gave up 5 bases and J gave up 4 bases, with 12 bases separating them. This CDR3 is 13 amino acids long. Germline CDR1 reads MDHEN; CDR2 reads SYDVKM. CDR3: CASSPPEAYEQYF. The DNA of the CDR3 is TGTGCCAGCAGTCCCCCCGAAGCATACGAGCAGTACTTC. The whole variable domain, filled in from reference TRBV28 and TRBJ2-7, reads DVKVTQSSRYLVKRTGEKVFLECVQDMDHENMFWYRQDPGLGLRLIYFSYDVKMKEKGDIPEGYSVSREKKERFSLILESASTNQTSMYLCASSPPEAYEQYFGPGTRLTVT.

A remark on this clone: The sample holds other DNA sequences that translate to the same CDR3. The CDR3 loop reads CASSYSTGEQYF. The CDR3 DNA sequence: TGTGCCAGCAGTTACTCTACGGGCGAGCAGTACTTC. The chain carries TRBV6-6 and TRBJ2-7; D uncertain. Deletions cut 0 bases from V and 6 bases from J, with 6 bases between. The CDR3 covers 12 residues. Germline V gene lookup returns CDR1 MNHNY and CDR2 SVGAGI (reference sequence).

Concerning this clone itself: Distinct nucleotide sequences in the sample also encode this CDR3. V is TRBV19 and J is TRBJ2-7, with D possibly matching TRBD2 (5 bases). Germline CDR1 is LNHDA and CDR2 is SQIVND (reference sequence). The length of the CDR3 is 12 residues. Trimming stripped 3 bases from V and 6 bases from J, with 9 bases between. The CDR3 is CASSIGGSEQYF. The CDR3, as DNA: TGTGCCAGTAGTATCGGAGGAAGCGAGCAGTACTTC. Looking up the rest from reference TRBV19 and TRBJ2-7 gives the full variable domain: DGGITQSPKYLFRKEGQNVTLSCEQNLNHDAMYWYRQDPGQGLRLIYYSQIVNDFQKGDIAEGYSVSREKKESFPLTVTSAQKNPTAFYLCASSIGGSEQYFGPGTRLTVT.

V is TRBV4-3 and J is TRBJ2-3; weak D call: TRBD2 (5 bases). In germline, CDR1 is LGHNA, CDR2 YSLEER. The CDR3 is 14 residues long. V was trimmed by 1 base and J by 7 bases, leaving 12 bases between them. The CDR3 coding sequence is TGCGCCAGCAGCCAAGTTGGGGAGTTGCATACGCAGTATTTT. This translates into CASSQVGELHTQYF.

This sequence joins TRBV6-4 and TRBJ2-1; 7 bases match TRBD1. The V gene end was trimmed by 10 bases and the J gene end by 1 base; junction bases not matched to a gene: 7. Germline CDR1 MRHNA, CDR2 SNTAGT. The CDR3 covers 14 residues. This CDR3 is CATNPTGSYNEQFF. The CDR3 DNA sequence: TGTGCCACCAACCCGACAGGGTCCTACAATGAGCAGTTCTTC.

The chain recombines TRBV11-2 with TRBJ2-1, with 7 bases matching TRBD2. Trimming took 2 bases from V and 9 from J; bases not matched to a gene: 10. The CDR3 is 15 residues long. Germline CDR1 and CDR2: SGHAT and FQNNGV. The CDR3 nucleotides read TGTGCCAGCAGCTTAAAAGGGCGCGGGAGTGTTGAGCAGTTCTTC. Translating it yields CASSLKGRGSVEQFF.

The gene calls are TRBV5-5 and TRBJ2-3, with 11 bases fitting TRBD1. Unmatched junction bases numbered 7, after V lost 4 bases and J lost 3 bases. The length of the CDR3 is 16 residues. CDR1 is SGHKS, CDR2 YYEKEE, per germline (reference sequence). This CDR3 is CASSQDRGLWTDTQYF. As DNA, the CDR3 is TGTGCCAGCAGCCAGGACAGGGGGCTTTGGACAGATACGCAGTATTTT.

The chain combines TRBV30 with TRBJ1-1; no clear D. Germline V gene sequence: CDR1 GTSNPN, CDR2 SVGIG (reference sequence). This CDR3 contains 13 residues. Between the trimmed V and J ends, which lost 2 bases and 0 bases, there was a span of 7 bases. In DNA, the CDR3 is TGTGCCTGGAGTCGCGGTTTGAACACTGAAGCTTTCTTT. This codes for CAWSRGLNTEAFF.

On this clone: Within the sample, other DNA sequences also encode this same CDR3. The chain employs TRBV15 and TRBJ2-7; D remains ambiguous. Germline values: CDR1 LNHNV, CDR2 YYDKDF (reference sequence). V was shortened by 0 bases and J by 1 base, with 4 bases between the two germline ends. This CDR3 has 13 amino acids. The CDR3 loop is CATSRDPSYEQYF. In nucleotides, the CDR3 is TGTGCCACCAGCAGAGATCCATCCTACGAGCAGTACTTC. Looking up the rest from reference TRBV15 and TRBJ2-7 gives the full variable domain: DAMVIQNPRYQVTQFGKPVTLSCSQTLNHNVMYWYQQKSSQAPKLLFHYYDKDFNNEADTPDNFQSRRPNTSFCFLDIRSPGLGDTAMYLCATSRDPSYEQYFGPGTRLTVT.

In nucleotides, the CDR3 is TGTGCCAGCAACCCCTATCCTATGGAGCAGTTCTTC. This encodes CASNPYPMEQFF. This sequence joins TRBV6-1 and TRBJ2-1; no firm D call. Looked up from germline, CDR1 is MNHNS and CDR2 is SASEGT. This CDR3 comprises 12 residues. V was shortened by 7 bases and J by 10 bases, with 14 bases between the two germline ends.

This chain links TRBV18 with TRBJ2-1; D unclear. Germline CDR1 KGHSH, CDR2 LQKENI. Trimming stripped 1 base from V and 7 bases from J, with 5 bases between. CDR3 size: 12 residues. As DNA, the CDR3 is TGTGCCAGCTCACCACGGCCGAATGAGCAGTTCTTC. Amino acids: CASSPRPNEQFF.

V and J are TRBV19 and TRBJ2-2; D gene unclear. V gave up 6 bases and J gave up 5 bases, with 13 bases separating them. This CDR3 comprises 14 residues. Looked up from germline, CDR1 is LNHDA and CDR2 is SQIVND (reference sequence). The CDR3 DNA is TGTGCCAGTAGACTGAGAGGCCTAACCGGGGAGCTGTTTTTT. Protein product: CASRLRGLTGELFF. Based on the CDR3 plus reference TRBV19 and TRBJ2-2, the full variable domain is DGGITQSPKYLFRKEGQNVTLSCEQNLNHDAMYWYRQDPGQGLRLIYYSQIVNDFQKGDIAEGYSVSREKKESFPLTVTSAQKNPTAFYLCASRLRGLTGELFFGEGSRLTVL.

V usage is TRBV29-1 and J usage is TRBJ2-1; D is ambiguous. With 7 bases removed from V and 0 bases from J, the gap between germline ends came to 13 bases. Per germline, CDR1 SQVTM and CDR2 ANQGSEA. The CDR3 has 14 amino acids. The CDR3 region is CSALTESSYNEQFF. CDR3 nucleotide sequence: TGCAGCGCCCTGACGGAGAGCTCCTACAATGAGCAGTTCTTC.

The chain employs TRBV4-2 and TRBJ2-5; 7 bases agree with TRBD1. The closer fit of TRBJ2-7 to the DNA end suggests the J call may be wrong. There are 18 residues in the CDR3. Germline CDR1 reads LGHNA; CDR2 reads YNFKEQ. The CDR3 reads CASSQDKGATYSLYEQYF. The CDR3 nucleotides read TGTGCCAGCAGCCAAGATAAGGGGGCCACATATTCCCTCTACGAGCAGTACTTC.

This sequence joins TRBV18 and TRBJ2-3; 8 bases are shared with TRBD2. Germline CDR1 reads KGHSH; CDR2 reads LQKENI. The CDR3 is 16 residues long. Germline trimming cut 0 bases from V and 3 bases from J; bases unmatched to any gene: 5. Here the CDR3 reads CASSPPGAGETDTQYF. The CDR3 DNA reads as TGTGCCAGCTCACCACCAGGAGCGGGAGAGACAGATACGCAGTATTTT.

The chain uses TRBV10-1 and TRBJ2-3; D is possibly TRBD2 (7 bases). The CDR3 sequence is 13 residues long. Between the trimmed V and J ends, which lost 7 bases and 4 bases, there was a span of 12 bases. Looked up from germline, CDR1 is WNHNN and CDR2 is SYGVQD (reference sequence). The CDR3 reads CASKAGHADTQYF. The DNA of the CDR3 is TGCGCCAGCAAAGCGGGACATGCAGATACGCAGTATTTT.

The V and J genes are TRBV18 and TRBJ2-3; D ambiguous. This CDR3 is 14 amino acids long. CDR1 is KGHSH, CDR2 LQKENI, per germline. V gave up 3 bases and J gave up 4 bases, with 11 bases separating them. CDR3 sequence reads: CASSPKNTADTQYF. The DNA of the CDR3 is TGTGCCAGCTCACCTAAAAACACGGCAGATACGCAGTATTTT.

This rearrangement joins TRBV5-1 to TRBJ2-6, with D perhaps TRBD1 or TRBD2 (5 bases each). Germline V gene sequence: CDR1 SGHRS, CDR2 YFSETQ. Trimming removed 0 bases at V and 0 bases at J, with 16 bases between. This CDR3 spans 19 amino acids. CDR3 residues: CASSLGGAGPRSGANVLTF. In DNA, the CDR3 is TGCGCCAGCAGCTTGGGGGGAGCAGGGCCTCGCTCTGGGGCCAACGTCCTGACTTTC.